The rows below give T cell receptor beta chains drawn from one sample of a study of T cells after yellow fever vaccination. Using its own MiXCR run on the 5' RACE reads, TCRdb lists one record per CDR3 protein. The sample gives approximately 610,000 distinct CDR3 sequences, about 17% of which show up once; around 15% is in the top ten. Sequenced material: PBMCs, taken about 5 days after the first yellow fever vaccination. The receptors stem from a man between 18 and 29 years old who received the YFV17D yellow fever vaccine. Each CDR3 is given without its conserved first and last residue. Fields, in order: J gene, V gene, CDR3 protein.

TRBJ1-6 TRBV5-1 ASSLASEPRALH
TRBJ2-3 TRBV3-1 ASSRTSGGADTQY
TRBJ2-3 TRBV2 ASTELGQGVDTQY
TRBJ1-6 TRBV7-6 ASSFSSDSPLH
TRBJ2-7 TRBV5-1 ASSLLPGGSSYEQY
TRBJ1-5 TRBV20-1 SARGRNSNQPQH
TRBJ2-7 TRBV7-9 ASSPPGGNYEQY
TRBJ2-5 TRBV5-1 ASSPLGAVLLQETQY
TRBJ1-2 TRBV12-5 ASDSEGAEGYT
TRBJ2-5 TRBV5-1 ASSAGWGNQETQY
TRBJ1-5 TRBV6-5 ASSYSRDQPQH
TRBJ2-3 TRBV3-1 AFSQGLRPSGITDTQY
TRBJ2-5 TRBV29-1 SVLGDGETQY
TRBJ2-1 TRBV27 ASSLLFTSGGSNEQF
TRBJ2-1 TRBV19 ASSILRTGSIYEQF
TRBJ2-1 TRBV20-1 SASPAGGPEQF
TRBJ1-5 TRBV7-8 ASSLAANYYQPQH
TRBJ1-2 TRBV29-1 SVRVGANYGYT
TRBJ2-3 TRBV6-2/TRBV6-3 ASIPGGQFTDTQY
TRBJ2-7 TRBV20-1 SAGTQSSYEQY
TRBJ1-2 TRBV12-3/TRBV12-4 ASAFAGFLVYGYT
TRBJ2-1 TRBV12-3/TRBV12-4 ASSLREGSDEQF
TRBJ2-3 TRBV4-3 ASSRAPGIADTQY
TRBJ2-3 TRBV6-4 ASKSTSTDTQY
TRBJ2-7 TRBV6-1 ASSEVAGQGYGEQY
TRBJ1-1 TRBV4-3 ASSQDRMDGGTEAF
TRBJ2-5 TRBV28 ASSSGGTQETQY